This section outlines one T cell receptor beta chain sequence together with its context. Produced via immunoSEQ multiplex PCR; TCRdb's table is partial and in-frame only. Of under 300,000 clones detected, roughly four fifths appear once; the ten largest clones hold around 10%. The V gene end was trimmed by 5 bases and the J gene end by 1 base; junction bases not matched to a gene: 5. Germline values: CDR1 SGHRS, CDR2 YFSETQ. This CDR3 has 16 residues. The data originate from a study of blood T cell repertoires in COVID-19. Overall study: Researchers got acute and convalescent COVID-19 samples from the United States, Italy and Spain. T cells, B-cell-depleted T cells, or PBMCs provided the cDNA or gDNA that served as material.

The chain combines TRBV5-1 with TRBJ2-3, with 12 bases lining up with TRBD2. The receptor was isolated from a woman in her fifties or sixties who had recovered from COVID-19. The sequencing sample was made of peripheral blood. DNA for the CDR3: TGCGCCAGCAGAGCTAGCGGGGGGGCAGGCACAGATACGCAGTATTTT. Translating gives CASRASGGAGTDTQYF.